This entry features one T cell receptor (beta chain) sequence. The V gene's germline CDR1 is KGHSH and CDR2 LQKENI. Trimming cost V 0 bases and J 1 base, with 9 bases left between them. This CDR3 region has 15 residues. This specimen comes from a study of T cell repertoires in cytomegalovirus infection. As for the study in general: An indication of both CMV infection and matching HLA type came from public TCR beta signatures.

TCRdb called the reads again in MiXCR, with one record for every CDR3 protein. The sample contains 450,000 to 600,000 distinct CDR3 sequences, around 10% of which appear only once. The sample consisted of PBMCs. This receptor was taken from a human donor in good health (CMV status not recorded). Some clones in this sample may be carry-over from other donors' samples. The chain carries TRBV18 and TRBJ1-1; D is unresolved. The CDR3 here is CASSPPVRTNTEAFF. The CDR3 DNA is TGTGCCAGCTCACCACCGGTCAGAACGAACACTGAAGCTTTCTTT.